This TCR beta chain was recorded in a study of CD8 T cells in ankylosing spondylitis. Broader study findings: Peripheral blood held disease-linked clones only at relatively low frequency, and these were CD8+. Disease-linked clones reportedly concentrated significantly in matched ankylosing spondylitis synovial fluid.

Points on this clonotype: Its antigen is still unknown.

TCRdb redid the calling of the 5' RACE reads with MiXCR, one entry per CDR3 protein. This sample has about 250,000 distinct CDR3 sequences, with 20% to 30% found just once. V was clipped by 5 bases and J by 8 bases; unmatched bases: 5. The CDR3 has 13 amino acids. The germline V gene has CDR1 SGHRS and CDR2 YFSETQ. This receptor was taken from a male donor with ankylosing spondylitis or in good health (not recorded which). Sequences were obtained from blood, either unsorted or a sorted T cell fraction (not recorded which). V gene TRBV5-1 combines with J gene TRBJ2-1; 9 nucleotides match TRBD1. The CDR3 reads CASRRDRVYEQFF. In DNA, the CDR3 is TGCGCCAGCAGAAGGGACAGGGTGTATGAGCAGTTCTTC.